Listed below are T cell receptor beta chains from one sample, sequenced in a study of blood T cell repertoires in COVID-19. The assay was immunoSEQ multiplex PCR, and TCRdb's table has in-frame clones only and misses some. The sample lists 14,000 or so clones, approximately 84% occurring once. Sample: peripheral blood. The receptor set was obtained from a human donor in a cohort sampled during active COVID-19. Both conserved end residues are part of each CDR3. The D gene is left open where the match is weak. Clone size appears in some rows only: once, few, many, or a class for an expanded clone.

D,size,V,J,CDR3,DNA
.,.,TRBV6-2/TRBV6-3,TRBJ1-2,CASSLEETNYGYTF,TGTGCCAGCAGTCTGGAGGAGACTAACTATGGCTACACCTTC
.,once,TRBV28,TRBJ2-2,CASSLFPQTNTGELFF,TGTGCCAGCAGTTTATTTCCACAGACGAACACCGGGGAGCTGTTTTTT
.,.,TRBV6-5,TRBJ1-1,CASSREQSFYTEAFF,TGTGCCAGCAGTCGGGAACAGTCCTTTTACACTGAAGCTTTCTTT
.,.,TRBV12-3/TRBV12-4,TRBJ1-2,CATLNQGTYGYTF,TGTGCCACCCTCAATCAGGGTACCTATGGCTACACCTTC
TRBD1,.,TRBV18,TRBJ2-3,CASSGQGHSTDTQYF,TGTGCCAGCTCAGGACAGGGGCATAGCACAGATACGCAGTATTTT
.,few,TRBV23-1,TRBJ2-6,CASTLGGGGSSGANVLTF,TGCGCCAGCACCCTAGGAGGGGGCGGCTCCTCTGGGGCCAACGTCCTGACTTTC
.,.,TRBV5-1,TRBJ2-3,CASSLETDTQYF,TGCGCCAGCAGCCTAGAGACAGATACGCAGTATTTT
TRBD1,.,TRBV7-2,TRBJ2-5,CASSITPGTGGETQYF,TGTGCCAGCAGCATTACGCCCGGGACAGGGGGAGAGACCCAGTACTTC
TRBD1,.,TRBV20-1,TRBJ2-3,CSASDRADLSDTQYF,TGCAGTGCTAGTGACAGGGCGGATTTGTCAGATACGCAGTATTTT
TRBD1,.,TRBV6-2/TRBV6-3,TRBJ1-5,CASSWGPGGAGQPQHF,TGTGCTAGCAGTTGGGGACCAGGGGGCGCAGGGCAGCCCCAGCATTTT
TRBD1,.,TRBV4-3,TRBJ2-3,CASSQDQQGLSTDTQYF,TGCGCCAGCAGCCAAGATCAACAGGGGCTAAGCACAGATACGCAGTATTTT
.,.,TRBV7-2,TRBJ1-1,CASSLYAPPNTEAFF,TGTGCCAGCAGCTTGTACGCGCCCCCGAACACTGAAGCTTTCTTT
.,.,TRBV7-2,TRBJ1-1,CASSWVGTSNTEAFF,TGTGCCAGCAGCTGGGTCGGGACATCTAACACTGAAGCTTTCTTT
.,.,TRBV19,TRBJ2-3,CASSITGTYTQYF,TGTGCCAGTAGTATTACAGGGACGTATACGCAGTATTTT
TRBD1,.,TRBV29-1,TRBJ2-3,CSVVQGAGTDTQYF,TGCAGCGTTGTGCAGGGGGCCGGTACGGATACGCAGTATTTT
TRBD1,.,TRBV10-2,TRBJ1-2,CASMGQGYNYGYTF,TGCGCCAGCATGGGACAGGGGTATAACTATGGCTACACCTTC
TRBD1,.,TRBV30,TRBJ2-2,CAWTGGQGTGELFF,TGTGCCTGGACCGGGGGACAGGGGACCGGGGAGCTGTTTTTT
TRBD1,.,TRBV11-1,TRBJ1-1,CASSLGTGNTEAFF,TGTGCCAGCAGCTTGGGGACAGGGAACACTGAAGCTTTCTTT
TRBD2,.,TRBV9,TRBJ2-5,CASSEIAGGETQYF,TGTGCCAGCAGCGAAATAGCGGGAGGGGAGACCCAGTACTTC
TRBD2,.,TRBV9,TRBJ2-1,CASSTTSGLSEQFF,TGTGCCAGCAGCACTACTAGCGGCTTGAGTGAGCAGTTCTTC
TRBD2,.,TRBV6-5,TRBJ2-5,CASSPRGVRQETQYF,TGTGCCAGCAGTCCCCGGGGGGTTCGGCAAGAGACCCAGTACTTC
.,.,TRBV4-3,TRBJ1-6,CASSQDGVRNSPLHF,TGCGCCAGCAGCCAAGACGGAGTAAGAAATTCACCCCTCCACTTT
TRBD2,.,TRBV10-2,TRBJ2-1,CASSAIAGGNEQFF,TGCGCCAGCAGTGCGATAGCGGGTGGCAATGAGCAGTTCTTC
.,.,TRBV11-3,TRBJ2-1,CASSRPGSPYNEQFF,TGTGCCAGCAGCCGTCCGGGATCTCCCTACAATGAGCAGTTCTTC
.,.,TRBV19,TRBJ2-3,CASSLQDSTDTQYF,TGTGCCAGTAGCCTACAGGACAGCACAGATACGCAGTATTTT
.,.,TRBV5-4,TRBJ2-1,CASSSGHNNEQFF,TGTGCCAGCAGCTCGGGACACAACAATGAGCAGTTCTTC
TRBD1,few,TRBV9,TRBJ1-1,CASSGGTGGRNTEAFF,TGTGCCAGCAGCGGTGGGACAGGGGGACGGAACACTGAAGCTTTCTTT